The clone carrying this T cell receptor beta chain was seen only once. A much more abundant neighbour one base away suggests this may be a read error. The data were taken from a study of identical twins. Germline V CDR1 and CDR2: KGHSH, LQKENI. The CDR3 runs 14 residues. TCRdb redid the calling of the 5' RACE reads with MiXCR, one entry per CDR3 protein. The sample lists roughly 690,000 distinct CDR3 sequences, approximately 6% occurring once. The sequence came from a man younger than 35 in good health. The V gene is TRBV18, the J gene TRBJ2-7, with D uncertain. Input material: naive T cells sorted from blood. Here the CDR3 DNA reads TGTGCCAGCTCACCACCGTCAGGATCCTACGAGCAGCACTTC. Protein: CASSPPSGSYEQHF. Drawing the rest from reference TRBV18 and TRBJ2-7, the complete variable domain is NAGVMQNPRHLVRRRGQEARLRCSPMKGHSHVYWYRQLPEEGLKFMVYLQKENIIDESGMPKERFSAEFPKEGPSILRIQQVVRGDSAAYFCASSPPSGSYEQHFGPGTRLTVT.